This T cell receptor beta chain was recovered during a study of human T cells and chemical hapten exposure. Across the whole study: Among samples, TCR yields varied mainly because of small differences in pooled library volume.

This CDR3 contains 12 residues. V trimming: 11 bases; J trimming: 1 base; junction bases outside the gene matches: 1. This clonotype showed up many times. Unseparated into fractions, whole blood served as the source from which total RNA was extracted. The library tagged each cDNA molecule with unique molecular identifiers. TCRdb redid the calling of the reads with MiXCR, one entry per CDR3 protein. Of around 120,000 distinct CDR3 sequences in the sample, approximately 9% were seen once. The chain uses TRBV12-3 or TRBV12-4 and TRBJ1-2; 10 bases agree with TRBD1. Material for sequencing was whole blood. The sequence was obtained from a human donor in good health. Some clones in this sample may be carry-over from other donors' samples. The CDR3 DNA reads as TGTGCCGGGACAGGGGATAACTATGGCTACACCTTC. Translation: CAGTGDNYGYTF.